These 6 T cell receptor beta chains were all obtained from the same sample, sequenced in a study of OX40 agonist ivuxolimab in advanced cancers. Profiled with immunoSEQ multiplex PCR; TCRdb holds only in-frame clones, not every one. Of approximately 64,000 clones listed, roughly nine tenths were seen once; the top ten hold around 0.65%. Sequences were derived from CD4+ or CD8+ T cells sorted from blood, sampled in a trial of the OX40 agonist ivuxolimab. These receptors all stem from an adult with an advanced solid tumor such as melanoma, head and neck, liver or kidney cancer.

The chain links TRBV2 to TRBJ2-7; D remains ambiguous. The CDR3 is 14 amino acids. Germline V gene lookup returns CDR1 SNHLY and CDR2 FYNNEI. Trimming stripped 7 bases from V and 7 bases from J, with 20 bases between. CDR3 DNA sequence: TGTGCCAGCACCTCACTGTCGGGTTTGGGTGAGCAGTACTTC. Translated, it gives CASTSLSGLGEQYF.

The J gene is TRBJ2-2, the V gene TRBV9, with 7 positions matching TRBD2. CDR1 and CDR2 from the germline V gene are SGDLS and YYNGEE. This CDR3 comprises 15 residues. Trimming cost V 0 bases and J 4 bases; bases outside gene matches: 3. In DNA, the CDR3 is TGTGCCAGCAGCGTAGCGGGAGGATTCACCGGGGAGCTGTTTTTT. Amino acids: CASSVAGGFTGELFF.

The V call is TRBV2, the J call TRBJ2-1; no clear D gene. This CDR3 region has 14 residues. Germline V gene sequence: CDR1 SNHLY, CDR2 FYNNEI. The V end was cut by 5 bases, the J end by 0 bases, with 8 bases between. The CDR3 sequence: CASSIRSSYNEQFF. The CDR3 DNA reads TGTGCCAGCAGTATCAGGAGCTCCTACAATGAGCAGTTCTTC.

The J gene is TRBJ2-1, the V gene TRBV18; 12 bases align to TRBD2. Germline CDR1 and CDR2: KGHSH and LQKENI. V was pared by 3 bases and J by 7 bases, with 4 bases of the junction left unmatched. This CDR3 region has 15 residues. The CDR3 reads CASSPPSGRVNEQFF. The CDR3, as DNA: TGTGCCAGCTCACCGCCTAGCGGGAGGGTTAATGAGCAGTTCTTC.

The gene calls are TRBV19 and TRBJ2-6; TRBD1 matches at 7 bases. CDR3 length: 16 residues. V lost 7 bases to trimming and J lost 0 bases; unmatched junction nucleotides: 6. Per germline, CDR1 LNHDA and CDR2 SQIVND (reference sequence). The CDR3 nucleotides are TGTGCCAGTACCCCCAGGGGGAGCTCTGGGGCCAACGTCCTGACTTTC. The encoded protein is CASTPRGSSGANVLTF.

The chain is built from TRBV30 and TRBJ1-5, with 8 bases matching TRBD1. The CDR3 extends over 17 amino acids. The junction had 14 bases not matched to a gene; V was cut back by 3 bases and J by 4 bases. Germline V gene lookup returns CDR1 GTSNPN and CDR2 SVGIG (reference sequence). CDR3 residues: CAWRQGGGQASNQPQHF. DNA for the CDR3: TGTGCCTGGAGACAAGGGGGGGGACAGGCATCTAATCAGCCCCAGCATTTT. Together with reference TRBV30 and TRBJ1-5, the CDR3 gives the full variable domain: SQTIHQWPATLVQPVGSPLSLECTVEGTSNPNLYWYRQAAGRGLQLLFYSVGIGQISSEVPQNLSASRPQDRQFILSSKKLLLSDSGFYLCAWRQGGGQASNQPQHFGDGTRLSIL.